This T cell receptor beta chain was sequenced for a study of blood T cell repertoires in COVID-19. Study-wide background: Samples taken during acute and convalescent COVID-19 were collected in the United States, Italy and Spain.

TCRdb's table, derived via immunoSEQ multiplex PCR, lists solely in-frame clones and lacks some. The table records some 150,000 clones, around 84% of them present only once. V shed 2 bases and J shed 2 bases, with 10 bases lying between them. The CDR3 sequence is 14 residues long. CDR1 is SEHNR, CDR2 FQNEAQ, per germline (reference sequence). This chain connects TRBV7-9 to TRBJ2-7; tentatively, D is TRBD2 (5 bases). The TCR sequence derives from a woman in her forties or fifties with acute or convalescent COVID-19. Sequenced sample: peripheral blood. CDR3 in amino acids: CASSLQPGAYEQYF. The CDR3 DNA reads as TGTGCCAGCAGCTTACAGCCCGGGGCCTACGAGCAGTACTTC.